One and the same sample provided the 12 T cell receptor beta chains below, sequenced in a study of blood T cell repertoires in COVID-19. TCRdb's copy holds only in-frame clones and misses some; the assay was immunoSEQ multiplex PCR. The sample has 99,000 or so clones; around 80% are singletons. The sample was peripheral blood. These TCRs come from a woman older than 75 with acute or convalescent COVID-19.

V gene TRBV7-6 combines with J gene TRBJ2-1, with 9 positions matching TRBD2. Trimming removed 5 bases from V and 0 bases from J; junction bases left unmatched: 8. CDR3 length: 17 residues. The germline V gene encodes CDR1 SGHVS and CDR2 FNYEAQ. In DNA, the CDR3 is TGTGCCAGCAGCCCCCTGCTTAGCGGGAGCTCCTACAATGAGCAGTTCTTC. Protein: CASSPLLSGSSYNEQFF.

The chain links TRBV28 to TRBJ2-5; the match to TRBD2 covers 7 bases. V lost 6 bases, J lost 0 bases, and 4 bases stayed unmatched. In germline, CDR1 is MDHEN, CDR2 SYDVKM. The CDR3 consists of 14 residues. This CDR3 reads CASSEAGYQETQYF. Here the CDR3 DNA reads TGTGCCAGCAGCGAAGCGGGATACCAAGAGACCCAGTACTTC.

The V and J genes are TRBV7-2 and TRBJ2-2; D remains unclear. The CDR3 is 13 amino acids. V dropped 1 base and J dropped 11 bases, with 11 bases sitting between them. The germline gives CDR1 SGHTA, CDR2 FQGNSA. In DNA, the CDR3 is TGTGCCAGCAGCTTAGAGAGAGGTGGTGAGCTGTTTTTT. It codes for CASSLERGGELFF.

V gene TRBV6-2 or TRBV6-3 combines with J gene TRBJ1-1, with D unresolved. There are 14 residues in the CDR3. V was shortened by 5 bases and J by 4 bases, with 14 bases between the two germline ends. Per the germline V gene, CDR1 is MNHEY and CDR2 is SVGEGT. CDR3 in amino acids: CASSQAYLGTEAFF. DNA for the CDR3: TGTGCCAGCAGTCAGGCGTATTTGGGCACTGAAGCTTTCTTT.

CDR3 amino acids: CASGLPPGQAWSGELFF. In DNA, the CDR3 is TGTGCTAGTGGTTTGCCCCCGGGACAGGCCTGGAGCGGGGAGCTGTTTTTT. This sequence joins TRBV12-5 and TRBJ2-2, with 8 bases identical to TRBD1. V lost 2 bases and J lost 7; bases outside the gene matches: 12. Germline V lookup: CDR1 LGHNT, CDR2 FRNRAP. The CDR3 is made up of 17 amino acids.

The CDR3 sequence: CAISGRDSPLYF. CDR3 DNA: TGTGCCATCAGTGGCCGGGACTCCCCTCTGTACTTC. J is TRBJ2-7 and V is TRBV10-3, with D perhaps TRBD2 (6 bases). V gave up 4 bases and J gave up 12 bases, with 16 bases separating them. CDR1 is ENHRY, CDR2 SYGVKD, per germline. CDR3 size: 12 residues.

The chain's CDR3 is CASSPNRGDTGELFF. The DNA for the CDR3 is TGTGCCAGCTCACCTAACAGGGGGGACACCGGGGAGCTGTTTTTT. The gene calls are TRBV18 and TRBJ2-2, with 8 bases fitting TRBD1. Germline V gives CDR1 KGHSH, CDR2 LQKENI. CDR3 length: 15 amino acids. The V gene end was trimmed by 3 bases and the J gene end by 3 bases; junction bases not matched to a gene: 3.

The chain is built from TRBV24-1 and TRBJ2-5; 9 positions agree with TRBD2. V was pared by 4 bases and J by 5 bases, with 7 bases of the junction left unmatched. Germline values: CDR1 KGHDR, CDR2 SFDVKD. The CDR3 loop spans 15 amino acids. The CDR3 region has the DNA TGTGCCACCAGTGACCCGGGACTAGCCGGGGAGACCCAGTACTTC. Its translation: CATSDPGLAGETQYF.

This chain links TRBV18 with TRBJ1-2; D ambiguous. Germline-derived CDR1 and CDR2 are KGHSH and LQKENI. CDR3 size: 14 residues. V was clipped by 3 bases and J by 4 bases, with 12 bases between them. The CDR3 DNA follows: TGTGCCAGCTCACCGCTCGCGGGCTCCTATGGCTACACCTTC. This gives the protein CASSPLAGSYGYTF.

J is TRBJ2-1 and V is TRBV3-1 (or the pseudogene TRBV3-2); 10 positions match TRBD2. The CDR3 is 18 amino acids. J lost 12 bases, V lost 1 base, and 18 bases had no gene match. Germline CDR1 and CDR2: LGHDT and YNNKEL (reference sequence). CDR3 sequence: CASSQGGFNPSGSLRQFF. CDR3 in DNA: TGTGCCAGCAGCCAAGGGGGTTTCAATCCTAGCGGGAGTCTGCGGCAGTTCTTC.

The genes are TRBV10-2 and TRBJ2-2; no clear D. CDR1 and CDR2 from the germline V gene are WSHSY and SAAADI. The V end was cut by 4 bases, the J end by 7 bases, with 4 bases between. This CDR3 is 11 amino acids long. The CDR3 coding sequence is TGCGCCAGCAGTGGAGACGGGGAGCTGTTTTTT. Translating it yields CASSGDGELFF.

The V call is TRBV28, the J call TRBJ2-5; 8 positions agree with TRBD2. Looked up from germline, CDR1 is MDHEN and CDR2 is SYDVKM. The CDR3 loop spans 16 amino acids. With 3 bases clipped from V and 2 bases from J, the junction kept 8 bases outside the gene matches. The CDR3 nucleotides read TGTGCCAGCAGTTTTACCGGGAGGGCCTCGCAAGAGACCCAGTACTTC. Translating it yields CASSFTGRASQETQYF. Variable domain in full (rest from reference TRBV28 and TRBJ2-5): DVKVTQSSRYLVKRTGEKVFLECVQDMDHENMFWYRQDPGLGLRLIYFSYDVKMKEKGDIPEGYSVSREKKERFSLILESASTNQTSMYLCASSFTGRASQETQYFGPGTRLLVL.